Each of the 26 T cell receptor beta chains below was sequenced from the same sample in a study of T cell changes during pregnancy in multiple sclerosis. This table comes from immunoSEQ multiplex PCR, and its TCRdb copy is limited to in-frame clones, with some not included. The table records approximately 46,000 clones, 89% of them present only once. The specimen comprised CD4+ T cells from peripheral blood mononuclear cells, sampled after pregnancy. All receptors derive from a female donor with multiple sclerosis, enrolled in a pregnancy study.

This sequence joins TRBV5-1 and TRBJ2-3; 10 bases map to TRBD2. The CDR3 totals 14 residues. The J segment lost 2 bases and the V segment lost 5 bases, leaving 2 bases of the junction unmatched. The germline V gene encodes CDR1 SGHRS and CDR2 YFSETQ. The CDR3 sequence is CASRLAGVTDTQYF. CDR3 bases: TGCGCCAGCAGGCTAGCGGGAGTCACAGATACGCAGTATTTT.

The rearrangement links TRBV5-4 to TRBJ2-1, with 10 bases aligning to TRBD2. V shed 0 bases and J 8 bases; nucleotides not matched to a gene: 5. Per germline, CDR1 SGHNT and CDR2 YYREEE (reference sequence). The CDR3 is made up of 15 amino acids. The CDR3 sequence is CASSLDLAGDHEQFF. The CDR3 DNA is TGTGCCAGCAGCTTGGACCTAGCGGGAGATCATGAGCAGTTCTTC.

The rearrangement joins TRBV6-5 to TRBJ2-7; 8 nucleotides line up with TRBD1. J was trimmed by 12 bases and V by 4 bases; bases with no gene match: 8. There are 12 residues in the CDR3. Germline V gene data show CDR1 as MNHEY and CDR2 as SVGAGI. Here the CDR3 reads CASSSSTGGMYF. In DNA form, the CDR3 reads TGTGCCAGCAGTTCCTCTACAGGGGGTATGTACTTC.

V usage is TRBV28 and J usage is TRBJ2-3; weak D call: TRBD2 (6 bases). V lost 4 bases to trimming and J lost 4 bases, with 12 bases between them. Germline V gene sequence: CDR1 MDHEN, CDR2 SYDVKM. This CDR3 is built from 14 residues. CDR3 protein: CASSSGSVPDTQYF. For the CDR3, the DNA is TGTGCCAGCAGTTCCGGGAGCGTTCCAGATACGCAGTATTTT.

The V gene is TRBV6-1, the J gene TRBJ2-5; D not resolved. The CDR3 sequence is 10 residues long. Deletions cut 10 bases from V and 5 bases from J, with 8 bases between. Per the germline V gene, CDR1 is MNHNS and CDR2 is SASEGT. The CDR3 here is CATLRETQYF. CDR3 nucleotides: TGTGCCACACTGAGGGAGACCCAGTACTTC.

This chain links TRBV7-2 with TRBJ2-2; D uncertain. The CDR3 is made up of 15 amino acids. V was cut by 5 bases and J by 4 bases, with 14 bases left in between. Germline CDR1 SGHTA, CDR2 FQGNSA. The CDR3 spells CASSPSPAFTGELFF. Written as DNA, the CDR3 is TGTGCCAGCAGCCCTTCTCCCGCGTTCACCGGGGAGCTGTTTTTT.

This clone was recorded only once. This sequence joins TRBV18 and TRBJ1-4; TRBD1 aligns across 7 bases. From germline, CDR1 is KGHSH and CDR2 LQKENI. Germline trimming cut 3 bases from V and 0 bases from J; bases unmatched to any gene: 10. The CDR3 totals 18 residues. CDR3 loop: CASSPNNPGGATNEKLFF. CDR3 DNA: TGTGCCAGCTCACCCAATAACCCAGGGGGAGCAACTAATGAAAAACTGTTTTTT.

As for this clone: A junction end diverges from the germline sequence, so it may reflect a read error. The chain joins TRBV9 to TRBJ1-1, with 7 positions matching TRBD1. Germline CDR1 and CDR2: SGDLS and YYNGEE. CDR3 length equals 13 residues. The CDR3 sequence: CASSPTGNPEAFF. CDR3 nucleotide sequence: TGTGCCAGCAGCCCGACAGGGAACCCTGAAGCTTTCTTT.

The gene calls are TRBV10-3 and TRBJ2-2, with TRBD2 matching over 9 bases. The germline gives CDR1 ENHRY, CDR2 SYGVKD. This CDR3 comprises 14 residues. V lost 4 bases to trimming and J lost 6 bases; unmatched junction nucleotides: 3. CDR3 amino acids: CAISGGLAPGELFF. The CDR3 region has the DNA TGTGCCATCAGTGGGGGACTAGCACCCGGGGAGCTGTTTTTT.

The rearrangement uses TRBV9 and TRBJ2-7; 7 positions match TRBD2. CDR1 is SGDLS, CDR2 YYNGEE, per germline. Trimming removed 0 bases from V and 0 bases from J; junction bases left unmatched: 6. The CDR3 spans 16 residues. Here the CDR3 reads CASSVATRGSSYEQYF. In nucleotides, the CDR3 is TGTGCCAGCAGCGTAGCTACCCGCGGGAGCTCCTACGAGCAGTACTTC. Looking up the rest from reference TRBV9 and TRBJ2-7 gives the full variable domain: DSGVTQTPKHLITATGQRVTLRCSPRSGDLSVYWYQQSLDQGLQFLIQYYNGEERAKGNILERFSAQQFPDLHSELNLSSLELGDSALYFCASSVATRGSSYEQYFGPGTRLTVT.

CDR3 sequence: CASSEGARAHQPQHF. Written as DNA, the CDR3 is TGTGCCAGCAGTGAAGGTGCGCGGGCCCATCAGCCCCAGCATTTT. The chain carries TRBV2 and TRBJ1-5; D gene unclear. Germline CDR1 and CDR2: SNHLY and FYNNEI. This CDR3 spans 15 amino acids. Trimming took off 1 base at V and 5 bases at J, with 12 bases between the two ends.

In this sample, this clone turned up a few times. This chain joins TRBV25-1 and TRBJ1-6; D call uncertain. Trimming took 10 bases from V and 0 from J, leaving 10 bases between them. Germline values: CDR1 MGHDK, CDR2 SYGVNS. This CDR3 spans 14 amino acids. DNA for the CDR3: TGTGCCACCCTCACGAGCTCCTATAATTCACCCCTCCACTTT. Amino acids: CATLTSSYNSPLHF.

The genes are TRBV29-1 and TRBJ1-5, with D tentatively TRBD1 (5 bases). V lost 5 bases to trimming and J lost 2 bases, with 10 bases between them. CDR1 is SQVTM, CDR2 ANQGSEA, per germline. CDR3 length: 13 residues. For the CDR3, the DNA is TGCAGCGTTCAGGGTCGGGGCAATCAGCCCCAGCATTTT. It is translated as CSVQGRGNQPQHF.

This sequence joins TRBV14 and TRBJ2-7; TRBD1 is a possible D gene (5 bases). CDR1 is SGHDN, CDR2 FVKESK, per germline. The CDR3 is 16 amino acids. Trimming took off 5 bases at V and 1 base at J, with 18 bases between the two ends. CDR3 region: CASSSRTRLGSYEQYF. CDR3 in DNA: TGTGCCAGCAGCTCCAGGACACGGCTCGGGTCCTACGAGCAGTACTTC.

J is TRBJ1-5 and V is TRBV2, with D uncertain. The CDR3 has 10 residues. Germline assignment: CDR1 SNHLY and CDR2 FYNNEI. The germline V and J ends were trimmed by 8 bases and 9 bases, with 8 bases remaining between them. The CDR3 DNA reads TGTGCCAGCGGTGGGCCGCCCCAGCATTTT. This encodes CASGGPPQHF.

The chain joins TRBV19 to TRBJ1-1, with TRBD1 as a possible D gene (5 bases). This CDR3 comprises 17 residues. V was trimmed by 5 bases and J by 0 bases, leaving 19 bases between them. Per germline, CDR1 LNHDA and CDR2 SQIVND (reference sequence). The CDR3 DNA sequence: TGTGCCAGTAGTCTCGGGACTAACGAATACATGAACACTGAAGCTTTCTTT. Protein product: CASSLGTNEYMNTEAFF.

The chain couples TRBV11-3 to TRBJ2-1; 7 bases are shared with TRBD1. This CDR3 has 14 amino acids. The trim removed 6 bases at V and 8 bases at J, leaving 10 bases unmatched. Per the germline V gene, CDR1 is SGHNT and CDR2 is YENEEA. The CDR3 here is CASSHGQVGDEQFF. The CDR3 DNA reads TGTGCCAGCAGTCACGGACAGGTCGGGGATGAGCAGTTCTTC.

This sequence joins TRBV28 and TRBJ2-2, with 8 bases aligning to TRBD1. Germline V gives CDR1 MDHEN, CDR2 SYDVKM. The CDR3 is 15 amino acids. V shed 5 bases and J 5 bases; nucleotides not matched to a gene: 7. The chain's CDR3 is CASSNGQGWTGELFF. The CDR3, as DNA: TGTGCCAGCAGTAATGGACAGGGTTGGACCGGGGAGCTGTTTTTT.

This clone was counted a single time. The V and J genes are TRBV7-2 and TRBJ2-5, with 7 nucleotides matching TRBD2. The CDR3 has 16 residues. V shed 5 bases and J 2 bases; nucleotides not matched to a gene: 11. From germline, CDR1 is SGHTA and CDR2 FQGNSA. The DNA of the CDR3 is TGTGCCAGCAGCCCCGGACTAGGTCGGGGACAAGAGACCCAGTACTTC. This gives the protein CASSPGLGRGQETQYF. Full variable domain (missing parts from reference TRBV7-2 and TRBJ2-5): GAGVSQSPSNKVTEKGKDVELRCDPISGHTALYWYRQSLGQGLEFLIYFQGNSAPDKSGLPSDRFSAERTGGSVSTLTIQRTQQEDSAVYLCASSPGLGRGQETQYFGPGTRLLVL.

This chain connects TRBV5-6 to TRBJ1-6; TRBD1 matches at 11 bases. Germline values: CDR1 SGHDT, CDR2 YYEEEE. This CDR3 comprises 16 residues. The V gene end was trimmed by 1 base and the J gene end by 11 bases; junction bases not matched to a gene: 8. The CDR3 here is CASSLTGDRGLAPLHF. Here the CDR3 DNA reads TGTGCCAGCAGCTTGACCGGGGACAGGGGGTTAGCACCCCTCCACTTT. The complete variable domain, with remaining parts taken from reference TRBV5-6 and TRBJ1-6, reads DAGVTQSPTHLIKTRGQQVTLRCSPKSGHDTVSWYQQALGQGPQFIFQYYEEEERQRGNFPDRFSGHQFPNYSSELNVNALLLGDSALYLCASSLTGDRGLAPLHFGNGTRLTVT.

The chain combines TRBV18 with TRBJ2-4; 7 nucleotides line up with TRBD1. The junction had 3 bases not matched to a gene; V was cut back by 6 bases and J by 1 base. CDR1 is KGHSH, CDR2 LQKENI, per germline. The CDR3 extends over 14 amino acids. This CDR3 reads CASSLGQAKNIQYF. The CDR3 DNA is TGTGCCAGCTCGCTGGGACAGGCCAAAAACATTCAGTACTTC.

The genes are TRBV4-3 and TRBJ2-2; D might be TRBD2 (7 bases). The V and J ends lost 4 bases and 4 bases respectively, with 19 bases between them. Germline V CDR1 and CDR2: LGHNA, YSLEER. There are 17 residues in the CDR3. CDR3: CASSRSLGGARTGELFF. The CDR3 bases are TGCGCCAGCAGCCGGTCCTTAGGGGGGGCGCGCACCGGGGAGCTGTTTTTT.

The chain couples TRBV18 to TRBJ1-3, with 9 bases fitting TRBD1. Germline trimming cut 1 base from V and 2 bases from J; bases unmatched to any gene: 6. CDR1 and CDR2 (germline): KGHSH, LQKENI. The CDR3 sequence is 17 residues long. The CDR3 nucleotides read TGTGCCAGCTCACCACAGATCAGGACAGGGGCTGGAAACACCATATATTTT. Translated, it gives CASSPQIRTGAGNTIYF. Full variable domain (missing parts from reference TRBV18 and TRBJ1-3): NAGVMQNPRHLVRRRGQEARLRCSPMKGHSHVYWYRQLPEEGLKFMVYLQKENIIDESGMPKERFSAEFPKEGPSILRIQQVVRGDSAAYFCASSPQIRTGAGNTIYFGEGSWLTVV.

The V gene is TRBV28, the J gene TRBJ2-7, with D possibly matching TRBD2 (6 bases). CDR3 length equals 13 residues. CDR1 and CDR2 from the germline V gene are MDHEN and SYDVKM. Trimming took 3 bases from V and 4 from J, leaving 10 bases between them. The CDR3, as DNA: TGTGCCAGCAGTTTGAGTCGGGAGTACGAGCAGTACTTC. Translated: CASSLSREYEQYF.

DNA for the CDR3: TGTGCCAGCTCAAAGGACAGGACTAGCACAGATACGCAGTATTTT. Translating it yields CASSKDRTSTDTQYF. The rearrangement uses TRBV18 and TRBJ2-3; 7 nucleotides line up with TRBD1. CDR1 KGHSH and CDR2 LQKENI come from the germline V gene. V shed 5 bases and J 0 bases; nucleotides not matched to a gene: 5. The CDR3 runs 15 residues.

The chain carries TRBV15 and TRBJ2-3; 7 bases are shared with TRBD1. This CDR3 spans 15 amino acids. V lost 3 bases, J lost 0 bases, and 3 bases stayed unmatched. Germline assignment: CDR1 LNHNV and CDR2 YYDKDF (reference sequence). CDR3 sequence: CATSSRDSSTDTQYF. The CDR3 coding sequence is TGTGCCACCAGCAGCCGGGACAGCAGCACAGATACGCAGTATTTT. Full variable domain (rest looked up from reference TRBV15 and TRBJ2-3): DAMVIQNPRYQVTQFGKPVTLSCSQTLNHNVMYWYQQKSSQAPKLLFHYYDKDFNNEADTPDNFQSRRPNTSFCFLDIRSPGLGDTAMYLCATSSRDSSTDTQYFGPGTRLTVL.